The present TCR beta chain was sequenced within a study of radiotherapy plus CTLA-4 blockade in lung cancer. The assay was immunoSEQ multiplex PCR, and TCRdb's table has in-frame clones only and misses some. Among tens of thousands of clones listed, about 88% were seen once. CTLA-4 blockade using ipilimumab, together with focal radiation, was received by patients with chemo-refractory metastatic non-small-cell lung cancer. CDR3 length: 14 residues. V gave up 3 bases and J gave up 2 bases; unmatched junction bases: 1. Germline V gene lookup returns CDR1 WNHNN and CDR2 SYGVQD (reference sequence). As regards this clone: The target antigen is unknown.

Points from the study as a whole: Expansion of tumor-derived TCR clones was observed in blood after radiotherapy plus ipilimumab. In blood, early T cell clone dynamics reportedly predicted response best, together with interferon-beta.

The starting material was peripheral blood, obtained from a patient treated with radiotherapy plus ipilimumab. This chain links TRBV10-1 with TRBJ2-7; 10 bases are a match to TRBD1. The sequence came from a human donor with non-small cell lung cancer whose response to radiotherapy plus ipilimumab could not be evaluated. CDR3 bases: TGCGCCAGCAGTGACGGGACAGGGGCCTACGAGCAGTACTTC. Encoded protein: CASSDGTGAYEQYF.